This T cell receptor (beta chain) derives from a study of human T cells and chemical hapten exposure. Overall study context: Recorded diagnoses among the mostly female patients were alopecia areata, totalis or universalis. Overall study results and limits: The number of TCRs above 1 in 1000 frequency did not change after DPC sensitization. Expanded TCR sets contained significantly more large CDR3 similarity clusters than controls.

Per the germline V gene, CDR1 is LGHNA and CDR2 is YSLEER. With 0 bases removed from V and 6 bases from J, the gap between germline ends came to 11 bases. This CDR3 has 14 residues. A word on this clonotype: The antigen remains unidentified.

Each cDNA molecule in the library carried unique molecular identifiers. TCRdb passed the RACE reads through MiXCR, listing each CDR3 protein once. Of 50,000 to 60,000 distinct CDR3 sequences listed, roughly 12% are singletons. Sample time point: patch test 3, about 24 weeks after DPC sensitization. The treatment denotes: therapeutic diphenylcyclopropenone sensitization with weekly scalp DPC. The chain couples TRBV4-3 to TRBJ1-1, with D perhaps TRBD1 (5 bases). The sequences come from whole blood, collected in connection with sensitization to the hapten diphenylcyclopropenone (DPC). This receptor was taken from a man younger than 40 with alopecia areata. Some clones in this sample may be carry-over from other donors' samples. CDR3 in amino acids: CASSQDWGRPEAFF. The CDR3 DNA is TGCGCCAGCAGCCAAGATTGGGGCAGGCCTGAAGCTTTCTTT.